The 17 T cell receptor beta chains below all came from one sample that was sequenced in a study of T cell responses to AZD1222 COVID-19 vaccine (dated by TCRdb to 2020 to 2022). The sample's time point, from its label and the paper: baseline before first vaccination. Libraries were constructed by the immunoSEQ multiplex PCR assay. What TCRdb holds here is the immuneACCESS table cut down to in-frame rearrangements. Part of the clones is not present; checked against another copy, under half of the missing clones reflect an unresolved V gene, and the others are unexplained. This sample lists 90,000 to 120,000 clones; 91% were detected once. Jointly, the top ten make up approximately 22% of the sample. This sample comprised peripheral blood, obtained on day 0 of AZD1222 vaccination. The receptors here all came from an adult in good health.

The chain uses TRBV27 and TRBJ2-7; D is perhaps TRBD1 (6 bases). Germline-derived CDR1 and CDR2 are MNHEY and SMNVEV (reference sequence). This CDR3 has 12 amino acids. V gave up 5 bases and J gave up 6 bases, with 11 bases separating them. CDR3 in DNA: TGTGCCAGCAGTCAAACAGGGCTCGAGCAGTACTTC. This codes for CASSQTGLEQYF.

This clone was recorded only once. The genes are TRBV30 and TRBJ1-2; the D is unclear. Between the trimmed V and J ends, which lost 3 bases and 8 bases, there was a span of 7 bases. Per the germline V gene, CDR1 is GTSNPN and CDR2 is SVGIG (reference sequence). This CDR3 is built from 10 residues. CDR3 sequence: CAWRLFGYTF. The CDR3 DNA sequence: TGTGCCTGGAGATTATTCGGCTACACCTTC.

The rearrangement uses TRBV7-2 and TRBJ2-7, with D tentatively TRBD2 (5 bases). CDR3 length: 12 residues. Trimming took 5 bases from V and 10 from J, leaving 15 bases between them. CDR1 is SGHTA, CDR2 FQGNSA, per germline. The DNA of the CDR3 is TGTGCCAGCAGCCTCGGACGGGATATACAGTACTTC. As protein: CASSLGRDIQYF.

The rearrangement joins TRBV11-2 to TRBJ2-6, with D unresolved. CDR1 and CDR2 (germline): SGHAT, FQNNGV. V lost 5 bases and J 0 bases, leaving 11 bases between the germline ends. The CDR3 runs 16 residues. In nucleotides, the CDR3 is TGTGCCAGCAGCGTCGGACCGAACTCTGGGGCCAACGTCCTGACTTTC. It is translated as CASSVGPNSGANVLTF.

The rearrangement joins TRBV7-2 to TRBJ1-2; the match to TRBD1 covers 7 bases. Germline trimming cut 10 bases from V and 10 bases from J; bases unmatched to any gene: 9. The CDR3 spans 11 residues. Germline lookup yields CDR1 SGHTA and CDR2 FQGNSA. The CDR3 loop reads CATTGQADYTF. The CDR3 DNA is TGTGCCACCACAGGACAGGCTGACTACACCTTC.

In DNA form, the CDR3 reads TGCGCCAGCAGCTTGGCCGTAGGCAGGGTAGACGAGCAGTACTTC. Its protein is CASSLAVGRVDEQYF. The chain is built from TRBV5-1 and TRBJ2-7, with D tentatively TRBD1 (5 bases). This CDR3 region has 15 residues. The germline gives CDR1 SGHRS, CDR2 YFSETQ. Deletions cut 0 bases from V and 5 bases from J, with 15 bases between.

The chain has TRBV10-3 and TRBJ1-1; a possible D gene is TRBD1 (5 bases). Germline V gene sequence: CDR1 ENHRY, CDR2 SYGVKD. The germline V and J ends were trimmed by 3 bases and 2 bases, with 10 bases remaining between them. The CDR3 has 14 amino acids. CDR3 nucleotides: TGTGCCATCAGTGATCGACAGTTTAACACTGAAGCTTTCTTT. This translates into CAISDRQFNTEAFF.

DNA for the CDR3: TGTGCCAGCAGCTCCGGACAGGCTTCCTCTGGAAACACCATATATTTT. The encoded protein is CASSSGQASSGNTIYF. The chain joins TRBV11-2 to TRBJ1-3; 7 nucleotides agree with TRBD1. Germline-derived CDR1 and CDR2 are SGHAT and FQNNGV. This CDR3 has 16 amino acids. V lost 4 bases to trimming and J lost 0 bases; unmatched junction nucleotides: 6.

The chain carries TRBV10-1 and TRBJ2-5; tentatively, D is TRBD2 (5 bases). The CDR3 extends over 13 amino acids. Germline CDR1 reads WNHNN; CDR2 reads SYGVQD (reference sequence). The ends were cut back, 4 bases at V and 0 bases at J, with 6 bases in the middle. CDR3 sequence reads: CASSGGYQETQYF. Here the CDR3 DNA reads TGCGCCAGCAGTGGCGGGTACCAAGAGACCCAGTACTTC.

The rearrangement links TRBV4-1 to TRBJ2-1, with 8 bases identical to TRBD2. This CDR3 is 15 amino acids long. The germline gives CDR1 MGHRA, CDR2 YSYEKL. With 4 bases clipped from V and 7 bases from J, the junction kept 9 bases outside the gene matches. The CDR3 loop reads CASSPSGGGLNEQFF. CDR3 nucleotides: TGCGCCAGCAGCCCTTCGGGAGGGGGGCTTAATGAGCAGTTCTTC.

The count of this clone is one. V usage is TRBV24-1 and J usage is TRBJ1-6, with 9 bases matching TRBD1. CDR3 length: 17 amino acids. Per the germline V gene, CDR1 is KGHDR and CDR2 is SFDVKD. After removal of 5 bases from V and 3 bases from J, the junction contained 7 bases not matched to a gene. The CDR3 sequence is CATSVPRDRDYNSPLHF. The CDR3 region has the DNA TGTGCCACCAGTGTCCCCCGGGACAGGGACTATAATTCACCCCTCCACTTT.

CDR3 sequence (DNA): TGTGCCACCAGCAGAGATCGGCGGGGGCCGAACACCGGGGAGCTGTTTTTT. The encoded protein is CATSRDRRGPNTGELFF. The chain carries TRBV15 and TRBJ2-2; D is perhaps TRBD2 (7 bases). Deletions cut 0 bases from V and 0 bases from J, with 11 bases between. This CDR3 spans 17 amino acids. Germline CDR1 is LNHNV and CDR2 is YYDKDF (reference sequence).

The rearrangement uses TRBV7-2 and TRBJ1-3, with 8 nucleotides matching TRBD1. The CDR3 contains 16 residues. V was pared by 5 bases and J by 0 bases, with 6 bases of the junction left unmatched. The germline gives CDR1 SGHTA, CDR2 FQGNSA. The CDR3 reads CASSQHTGGSGNTIYF. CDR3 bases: TGTGCCAGCAGCCAACACACAGGGGGCTCTGGAAACACCATATATTTT.

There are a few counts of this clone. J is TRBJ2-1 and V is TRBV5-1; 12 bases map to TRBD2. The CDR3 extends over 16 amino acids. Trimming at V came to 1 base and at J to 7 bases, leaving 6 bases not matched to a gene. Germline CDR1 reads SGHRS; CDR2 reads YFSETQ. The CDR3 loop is CASSLMLAGGTNEQFF. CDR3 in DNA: TGCGCCAGCAGCTTGATGCTAGCGGGGGGGACGAATGAGCAGTTCTTC.

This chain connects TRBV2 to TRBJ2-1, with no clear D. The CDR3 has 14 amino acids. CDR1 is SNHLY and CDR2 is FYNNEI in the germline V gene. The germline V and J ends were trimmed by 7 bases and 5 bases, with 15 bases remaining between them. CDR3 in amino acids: CASMKVGFDNEQFF. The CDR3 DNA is TGTGCCAGCATGAAGGTGGGTTTTGACAATGAGCAGTTCTTC.

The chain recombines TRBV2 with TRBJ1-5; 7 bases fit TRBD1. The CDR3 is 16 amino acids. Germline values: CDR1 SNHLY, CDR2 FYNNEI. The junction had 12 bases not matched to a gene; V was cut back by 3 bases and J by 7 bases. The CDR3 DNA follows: TGTGCCAGCAGTGATAGCAGGGGGGATGTCGGGCAGCCCCAGCATTTT. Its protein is CASSDSRGDVGQPQHF. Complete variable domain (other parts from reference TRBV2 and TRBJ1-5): EPEVTQTPSHQVTQMGQEVILRCVPISNHLYFYWYRQILGQKVEFLVSFYNNEISEKSEIFDDQFSVERPDGSNFTLKIRSTKLEDSAMYFCASSDSRGDVGQPQHFGDGTRLSIL.

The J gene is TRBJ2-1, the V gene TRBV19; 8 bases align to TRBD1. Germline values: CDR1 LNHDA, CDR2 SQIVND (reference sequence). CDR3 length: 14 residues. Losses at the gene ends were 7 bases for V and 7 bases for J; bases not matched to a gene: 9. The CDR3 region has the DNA TGTGCCAGTACGCCCGGACAGGGCGGGAATGAGCAGTTCTTC. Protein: CASTPGQGGNEQFF.